This note documents a single T cell receptor (beta chain) sequence. The antigen remains undetermined. These data originate in a study of T cells in Graves' hyperthyroidism and ophthalmopathy. Background on the study: Peripheral blood samples were taken at initial diagnosis, prior to any treatment. Study observations and caveats: Most thyroid clonotypes with frequency above 0.001 were detected in blood.

Inclusion characteristics of ophthalmopathy patients comprised a Clinical Activity Score of at least 3, a NOSPECS grade of at least 4, and duration under 3 months. Thyroid ultrasound and orbital computed tomography, with clinical symptoms and serum thyroxine and TRAb, informed diagnoses. TCR beta CDR3 regions were amplified from RNA. First-round RT-PCR with HTBI primers amplified the TCR CDR3 region. MiXCR, applied by TCRdb to the multiplex PCR reads, yields one record per CDR3 protein. This sample has 30,000 to 40,000 distinct CDR3 sequences; around half occur once, and the top ten carry roughly 16%. This TCR was recovered from a man aged 40-49 years with Graves' ophthalmopathy. Sample: blood.

The CDR3 nucleotides are TGTGCCAGCAGCGTAGGGACAGCCTCTGGAAACACCATATATTTT. It is translated as CASSVGTASGNTIYF. The chain employs TRBV9 and TRBJ1-3; tentative D call: TRBD1 (6 bases). Trimming shortened V by 0 bases and J by 0 bases, and 7 bases separated the two germline ends. The germline CDR1 and CDR2 sequences are SGDLS and YYNGEE. This CDR3 is built from 15 residues.